Shown below are 27 T cell receptor beta chains from a single sample sequenced in a study of control samples from healthy donors and cancer patients. Libraries were prepared by immunoSEQ multiplex PCR; TCRdb keeps only in-frame clonotypes and omits some of them. This sample has tens of thousands of clones; approximately 89% occur once, and the top ten carry around 5.1%. Source material: PBMCs. Receptors originate from a man in his 60s with colorectal cancer.

The chain links TRBV4-1 to TRBJ2-5; the match to TRBD2 covers 12 bases. The J segment lost 8 bases and the V segment lost 0 bases, leaving 10 bases of the junction unmatched. This CDR3 comprises 17 residues. The germline V gene has CDR1 MGHRA and CDR2 YSYEKL. The CDR3 bases are TGCGCCAGCAGCCAAGAGTGGGCTAGCGGGGGGGTGGGTACCCAGTACTTC. Protein sequence: CASSQEWASGGVGTQYF.

This rearrangement joins TRBV29-1 to TRBJ1-3; the match to TRBD1 covers 7 bases. Germline loops: CDR1 SQVTM, CDR2 ANQGSEA. CDR3 size: 12 residues. V shed 7 bases and J 3 bases; nucleotides not matched to a gene: 3. The CDR3 spells CSAGTDGNTIYF. The DNA for the CDR3 is TGCAGCGCCGGGACAGATGGAAACACCATATATTTT.

J is TRBJ1-2 and V is TRBV3-1 (or the pseudogene TRBV3-2); the D gene is possibly TRBD1 (5 bases). V was pared by 0 bases and J by 4 bases, with 15 bases between. Germline V CDR1 and CDR2: LGHDT, YNNKEL (reference sequence). The CDR3 runs to 16 residues. The CDR3 spells CASSQDPWGGLYGYTF. CDR3 coding DNA: TGTGCCAGCAGCCAAGATCCCTGGGGGGGACTCTATGGCTACACCTTC.

The chain combines TRBV2 with TRBJ2-1, with 12 positions matching TRBD2. CDR3 size: 15 residues. Trimming cost V 7 bases and J 5 bases; bases outside gene matches: 6. Per the germline V gene, CDR1 is SNHLY and CDR2 is FYNNEI. CDR3 bases: TGTGCCAGCACCAGACTAGCGGGGGTAAACAATGAGCAGTTCTTC. Protein: CASTRLAGVNNEQFF.

In this sample, this clone turned up once. The rearrangement joins TRBV4-3 to TRBJ2-3, with D perhaps matching TRBD2 (5 bases). CDR1 and CDR2 from the germline V gene are LGHNA and YSLEER. The CDR3 loop spans 15 amino acids. With 0 bases removed from V and 4 bases from J, the gap between germline ends came to 11 bases. CDR3 region: CASSQDGVTPDTQYF. The CDR3 coding sequence is TGCGCCAGCAGCCAAGACGGGGTGACGCCAGATACGCAGTATTTT.

The genes are TRBV5-1 and TRBJ1-2, with D hard to call. The V end lost 0 bases, the J end lost 4 bases, and 10 bases lay between the germline ends. This CDR3 comprises 14 residues. CDR1 is SGHRS, CDR2 YFSETQ, per germline. CDR3 DNA: TGCGCCAGCAGCTTGGCGACGGCCTCCTATGGCTACACCTTC. This translates into CASSLATASYGYTF.

This chain connects TRBV6-5 to TRBJ1-4, with D unclear. This CDR3 comprises 13 residues. Per germline, CDR1 MNHEY and CDR2 SVGAGI. The V end was cut by 8 bases, the J end by 7 bases, with 14 bases between. CDR3 in DNA: TGTGCCAGCCGAAAGGCGCCCAGTGAAAAACTGTTTTTT. Its translation is CASRKAPSEKLFF.

Only a few counts were recorded for this clone. This sequence joins TRBV6-2 or TRBV6-3 and TRBJ1-4; D remains ambiguous. With 5 bases removed from V and 4 bases from J, the gap between germline ends came to 14 bases. Germline values: CDR1 MNHEY, CDR2 SVGEGT. The CDR3 extends over 15 amino acids. CDR3 residues: CASSPRWRVNEKLFF. CDR3 nucleotide sequence: TGTGCCAGCAGTCCCCGGTGGAGGGTTAATGAAAAACTGTTTTTT.

The CDR3 DNA follows: TGTGCCAGCAGCGGCGATGGTGGAACAAATTCACCCCTCCACTTT. The encoded protein is CASSGDGGTNSPLHF. The chain couples TRBV5-6 to TRBJ1-6; D gene uncertain. Per the germline V gene, CDR1 is SGHDT and CDR2 is YYEEEE. Trimming shortened V by 4 bases and J by 7 bases, and 15 bases separated the two germline ends. This CDR3 has 15 amino acids.

This chain joins TRBV10-3 and TRBJ2-1; 14 bases are a match to TRBD2. This CDR3 has 13 residues. CDR1 and CDR2 (germline): ENHRY, SYGVKD. V was clipped by 10 bases and J by 6 bases; unmatched bases: 2. The CDR3 DNA reads as TGTGCCACGGGACTAGCGGGGGCCAATGAGCAGTTCTTC. Residues: CATGLAGANEQFF.

V is TRBV6-5 and J is TRBJ2-1; 10 nucleotides line up with TRBD1. This CDR3 contains 15 residues. The V gene end was trimmed by 2 bases and the J gene end by 7 bases; junction bases not matched to a gene: 5. CDR1 is MNHEY, CDR2 SVGAGI, per germline. As DNA, the CDR3 is TGTGCCAGCAGTTACGACAGGGGGCAGGGGAATGAGCAGTTCTTC. It encodes CASSYDRGQGNEQFF.

This clone was seen only a few times. This chain connects TRBV6-6 to TRBJ1-1; the D is unclear. The length of the CDR3 is 13 residues. Germline V gene lookup returns CDR1 MNHNY and CDR2 SVGAGI (reference sequence). V lost 10 bases and J lost 2, with 14 bases in between. The CDR3: CAISYSSNTEAFF. The CDR3 DNA reads TGTGCCATCTCGTACAGCTCAAACACTGAAGCTTTCTTT.

The rearrangement links TRBV23-1 to TRBJ1-1; possibly TRBD1 for D (5 bases). TRBV23-1 is flagged as an ORF with uncertain function. The CDR3 is made up of 16 amino acids. V was clipped by 2 bases and J by 6 bases, with 19 bases between them. CDR3 amino acids: CASSQRKDNRSAEAFF. In DNA form, the CDR3 reads TGCGCCAGCAGTCAAAGAAAGGACAATAGGAGCGCTGAAGCTTTCTTT.

V usage is TRBV7-8 and J usage is TRBJ1-4; a weak D match, TRBD1 (6 bases). V gave up 5 bases and J gave up 3 bases, with 13 bases separating them. The CDR3 consists of 15 residues. Per germline, CDR1 SGHVS and CDR2 FQNEAQ. In DNA, the CDR3 is TGTGCCAGCAGCAACAACAGGGTGGCTAATGAAAAACTGTTTTTT. Its translation is CASSNNRVANEKLFF.

The J gene is TRBJ2-7, the V gene TRBV29-1; 7 bases fit TRBD1. Germline trimming cut 5 bases from V and 4 bases from J; bases unmatched to any gene: 8. Per the germline V gene, CDR1 is SQVTM and CDR2 is ANQGSEA. This CDR3 has 13 residues. The CDR3: CSVTGAGGYEQYF. The DNA of the CDR3 is TGCAGCGTTACAGGGGCAGGTGGGTACGAGCAGTACTTC.

This sequence joins TRBV11-3 and TRBJ2-7; 10 bases line up with TRBD1. This CDR3 has 18 residues. The germline V gene has CDR1 SGHNT and CDR2 YENEEA. V was pared by 5 bases and J by 1 base, with 14 bases of the junction left unmatched. CDR3 protein: CASSRGETGGFSSYEQYF. In DNA form, the CDR3 reads TGTGCCAGCAGCCGAGGGGAGACAGGGGGCTTCTCGTCCTACGAGCAGTACTTC.

The chain carries TRBV2 and TRBJ2-1; D is uncertain. Per germline, CDR1 SNHLY and CDR2 FYNNEI. Between the trimmed V and J ends, which lost 2 bases and 9 bases, there was a span of 5 bases. CDR3 length: 11 amino acids. CDR3 loop: CASSESLEQFF. In nucleotides, the CDR3 is TGTGCCAGCAGTGAAAGTCTTGAGCAGTTCTTC.

The chain employs TRBV6-2 or TRBV6-3 and TRBJ2-5; TRBD2 is a possible D gene (5 bases). The V gene's germline CDR1 is MNHEY and CDR2 SVGEGT. V lost 3 bases and J lost 5, with 13 bases in between. The CDR3 totals 14 residues. CDR3 sequence reads: CASSYGPEVETQYF. In DNA form, the CDR3 reads TGTGCCAGCAGTTATGGTCCGGAGGTGGAGACCCAGTACTTC.

This sequence joins TRBV11-3 and TRBJ1-4; no clear D gene. Germline loops: CDR1 SGHNT, CDR2 YENEEA. There are 15 residues in the CDR3. The V and J ends lost 0 bases and 14 bases respectively, with 19 bases between them. As DNA, the CDR3 is TGTGCCAGCAGCTTAGATCAAGAGGTCCAGAGAAAGCTGTTTTTT. Its protein product is CASSLDQEVQRKLFF. The whole variable domain, remainder taken from reference TRBV11-3 and TRBJ1-4, is EAGVVQSPRYKIIEKKQPVAFWCNPISGHNTLYWYLQNLGQGPELLIRYENEEAVDDSQLPKDRFSAERLKGVDSTLKIQPAELGDSAVYLCASSLDQEVQRKLFFGSGTQLSVL.

Remarks on this clone: At the DNA level, this CDR3 is encoded by other sequences in the same sample as well. The rearrangement uses TRBV10-3 and TRBJ2-7, with 7 bases fitting TRBD2. CDR1 and CDR2 (germline): ENHRY, SYGVKD. This CDR3 has 11 residues. V lost 8 bases to trimming and J lost 4 bases; unmatched junction nucleotides: 2. CDR3 loop: CAIGGGYEQYF. In DNA, the CDR3 is TGTGCCATCGGGGGGGGGTACGAGCAGTACTTC.

This clone was seen once. The rearrangement joins TRBV28 to TRBJ2-1, with 9 bases aligning to TRBD2. Trimming removed 9 bases from V and 2 bases from J; junction bases left unmatched: 5. CDR1 is MDHEN, CDR2 SYDVKM, per germline. The CDR3 extends over 14 amino acids. CDR3: CASGAGGPYNEQFF. CDR3 nucleotide sequence: TGTGCCAGTGGAGCGGGGGGCCCCTACAATGAGCAGTTCTTC.

This chain uses TRBV28 with TRBJ1-1; TRBD1 aligns across 7 bases. The CDR3 covers 15 residues. V shed 0 bases and J 1 base; nucleotides not matched to a gene: 2. Per the germline V gene, CDR1 is MDHEN and CDR2 is SYDVKM. CDR3 region: CASSLWAGGNTEAFF. The CDR3 region has the DNA TGTGCCAGCAGTTTATGGGCAGGGGGGAACACTGAAGCTTTCTTT.

V and J are TRBV6-5 and TRBJ2-5; no reliable D call. In germline, CDR1 is MNHEY, CDR2 SVGAGI. The V gene lost 8 bases and the J gene lost 0 bases, with 13 bases spanning the gap. The CDR3 consists of 14 residues. CDR3: CASLQPSHQETQYF. The CDR3 region has the DNA TGTGCCAGCTTACAGCCCTCCCACCAAGAGACCCAGTACTTC.

Written as DNA, the CDR3 is TGTGCCAGCAGCTTGTACACAGGGGGGTATGGCAATCAGCCCCAGCATTTT. Its translation: CASSLYTGGYGNQPQHF. This rearrangement joins TRBV5-5 to TRBJ1-5; 8 bases line up with TRBD1. The CDR3 consists of 17 residues. J gave up 2 bases and V 1 base, and 8 bases lay outside the gene matches. Germline loops: CDR1 SGHKS, CDR2 YYEKEE (reference sequence).

The J gene is TRBJ2-7, the V gene TRBV19, with 8 bases aligning to TRBD2. V dropped 10 bases and J dropped 4; count of bases not matched to a gene: 15. CDR3 length: 15 amino acids. Germline V lookup: CDR1 LNHDA, CDR2 SQIVND (reference sequence). The CDR3 region has the DNA TGTGCCACAGGAATCGGGGGACTAGGCAAGTACGAGCAGTACTTC. Translating gives CATGIGGLGKYEQYF.

The rearrangement uses TRBV6-6 and TRBJ2-1; D gene ambiguous. The CDR3 runs to 12 residues. Trimming removed 5 bases from V and 6 bases from J, with 8 bases in between. Germline lookup yields CDR1 MNHNY and CDR2 SVGAGI (reference sequence). The CDR3 loop is CASSRISNEQFF. The CDR3, as DNA: TGTGCCAGCAGTCGCATCAGCAATGAGCAGTTCTTC.

The rearrangement links TRBV27 to TRBJ1-2; TRBD1 might be the D (6 bases). Germline values: CDR1 MNHEY, CDR2 SMNVEV (reference sequence). There are 15 residues in the CDR3. Trimming removed 5 bases at V and 8 bases at J, with 21 bases between. CDR3: CASSGRGRGTRGYTF. CDR3 coding DNA: TGTGCCAGCAGTGGCCGGGGCAGGGGAACTAGGGGCTACACCTTC.